The entry that follows covers one TCR beta chain sequence. Sequencing was performed with immunoSEQ multiplex PCR; in TCRdb, only in-frame clones are kept and a portion is missing. The top ten hold 3.5% of the sample, which has some 72,000 clones, roughly 80% seen once. This sample was included in a study of early stage breast cancer tumors. At the level of the study: The ER+/PR+/HER2- tumors included 7 or 8 ductal and four lobular carcinomas.

CDR1 and CDR2 (germline): KGHSH, LQKENI. Trimming at V came to 3 bases and at J to 4 bases, leaving 5 bases not matched to a gene. The CDR3 is 15 amino acids. This receptor was obtained from a person between 60 and 70 years old with breast cancer. Sequenced: blood. V and J are TRBV18 and TRBJ2-3, with 9 positions matching TRBD2. CDR3 amino acids: CASSPSTSGSDTQYF. The DNA for the CDR3 is TGTGCCAGCTCACCTTCGACTAGCGGCTCAGATACGCAGTATTTT.